A single sample is the source of the 2 T cell receptor beta chains below, sequenced in a study of blood T cell repertoires in COVID-19. Generated by immunoSEQ multiplex PCR, the TCRdb table keeps only in-frame clones and is missing some. The repertoire holds about 140,000 clones, with 82% as singletons. Specimen: peripheral blood. These receptors came from a woman over 75 with acute or convalescent COVID-19.

This chain connects TRBV3-1 (or the pseudogene TRBV3-2) to TRBJ2-5; 7 nucleotides align to TRBD2. The germline V gene encodes CDR1 LGHDT and CDR2 YNNKEL (reference sequence). CDR3 length: 14 amino acids. V lost 1 base and J lost 3; bases outside the gene matches: 2. DNA for the CDR3: TGTGCCAGCAGCCAAGGGGACTATAAAGAGACCCAGTACTTC. Protein: CASSQGDYKETQYF.

The V call is TRBV7-9, the J call TRBJ2-2; no clear D. Between the trimmed V and J ends, which lost 6 bases and 6 bases, there was a span of 8 bases. The length of the CDR3 is 12 residues. In germline, CDR1 is SEHNR, CDR2 FQNEAQ (reference sequence). The CDR3 loop is CASRKTAGELFF. The CDR3, as DNA: TGTGCCAGCAGAAAGACTGCCGGGGAGCTGTTTTTT.